The text below deals with one T cell receptor (beta chain). Its specificity is unknown. From germline, CDR1 is SGHAT and CDR2 FQNNGV. CDR3 length equals 14 residues. Trimming pared 2 bases from V and 4 bases from J, leaving 10 bases between. This sample was taken from a study of OX40 agonist ivuxolimab in advanced cancers. Repertoires were generated with immunoSEQ multiplex PCR, while TCRdb's copy carries only in-frame clones and drops some. The table shows more than 60,000 clones, with roughly 80% occurring only once. Study findings and constraints: Relatively little clonal expansion, among the lowest observed, appeared in partial responders at 0.1-3.0 mg/kg. By week 6 at 0.1 to 3.0 mg/kg, blood CD4+ and CD8+ T cells had expanded clonally.

V gene TRBV11-2 combines with J gene TRBJ2-3; D ambiguous. The receptor comes from an adult with an advanced solid tumor such as melanoma, head and neck, liver or kidney cancer. The sequencing here drew on CD4+ or CD8+ T cells sorted from blood, taken in a trial of the OX40 agonist ivuxolimab. CDR3 in amino acids: CASSLNPPADTQYF. DNA for the CDR3: TGTGCCAGCAGCTTAAACCCACCGGCAGATACGCAGTATTTT.